Sequencing of this T cell receptor (beta chain) was carried out in a study of T cell therapy after organ transplantation. Study-level background: CMV-specific T cells, median 1.92 x 10^8, were given as 2 to 6 intravenous infusions.

Time point in this sample: 20-29 weeks after completion of therapy. Repertoires were generated with immunoSEQ multiplex PCR, while TCRdb's copy carries only in-frame clones and drops some. The table records about 15,000 clones, 65% to 90% of them present only once. To note about this clone: The target antigen is unknown.

This CDR3 contains 14 residues. Germline lookup yields CDR1 SEHNR and CDR2 FQNEAQ (reference sequence). V was trimmed by 2 bases and J by 6 bases, leaving 12 bases between them. Source: CD8+ T cells from blood, taken after autologous CMV-specific T cell therapy. The TCR originated in a human patient who had received a solid organ transplant and had CMV disease. Among the T cells, some may be from the graft donor. This chain uses TRBV7-9 with TRBJ2-3, with a possible D match to TRBD2 (5 bases). The CDR3 nucleotides read TGTGCCAGCAGCTTACATGCGACTATGGATACGCAGTATTTT. Protein product: CASSLHATMDTQYF.